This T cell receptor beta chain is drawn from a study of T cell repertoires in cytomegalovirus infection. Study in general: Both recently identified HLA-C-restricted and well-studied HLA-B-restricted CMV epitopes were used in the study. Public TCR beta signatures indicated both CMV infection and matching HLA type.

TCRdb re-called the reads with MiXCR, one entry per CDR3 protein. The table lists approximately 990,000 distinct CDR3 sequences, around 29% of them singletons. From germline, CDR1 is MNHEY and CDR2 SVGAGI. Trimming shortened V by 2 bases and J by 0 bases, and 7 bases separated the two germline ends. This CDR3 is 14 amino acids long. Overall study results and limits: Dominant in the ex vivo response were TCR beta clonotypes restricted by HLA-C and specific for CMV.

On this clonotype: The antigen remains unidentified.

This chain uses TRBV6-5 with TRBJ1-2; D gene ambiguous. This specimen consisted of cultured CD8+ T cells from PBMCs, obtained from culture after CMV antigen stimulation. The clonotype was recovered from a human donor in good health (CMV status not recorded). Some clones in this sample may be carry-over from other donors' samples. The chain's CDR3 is CASSYGDSNYGYTF. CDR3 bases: TGTGCCAGCAGTTACGGGGATTCTAACTATGGCTACACCTTC.